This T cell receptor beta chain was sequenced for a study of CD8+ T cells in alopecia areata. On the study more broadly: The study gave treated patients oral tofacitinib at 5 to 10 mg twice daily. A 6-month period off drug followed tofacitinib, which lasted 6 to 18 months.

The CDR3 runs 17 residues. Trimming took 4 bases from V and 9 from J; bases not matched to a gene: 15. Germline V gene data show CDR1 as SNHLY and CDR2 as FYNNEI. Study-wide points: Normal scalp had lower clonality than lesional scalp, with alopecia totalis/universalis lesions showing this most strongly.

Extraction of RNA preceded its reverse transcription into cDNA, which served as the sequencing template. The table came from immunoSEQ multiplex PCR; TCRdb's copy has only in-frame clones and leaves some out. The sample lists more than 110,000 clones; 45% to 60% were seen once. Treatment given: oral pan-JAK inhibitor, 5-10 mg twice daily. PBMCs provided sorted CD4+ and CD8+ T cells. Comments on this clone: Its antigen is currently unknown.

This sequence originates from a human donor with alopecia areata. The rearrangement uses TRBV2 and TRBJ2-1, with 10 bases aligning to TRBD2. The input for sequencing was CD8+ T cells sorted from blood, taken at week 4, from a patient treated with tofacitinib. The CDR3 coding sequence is TGTGCCAGCAGTGCGTCGGCGTCCCTAGCGGGGGCGACTGAGCAGTTCTTC. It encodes CASSASASLAGATEQFF.